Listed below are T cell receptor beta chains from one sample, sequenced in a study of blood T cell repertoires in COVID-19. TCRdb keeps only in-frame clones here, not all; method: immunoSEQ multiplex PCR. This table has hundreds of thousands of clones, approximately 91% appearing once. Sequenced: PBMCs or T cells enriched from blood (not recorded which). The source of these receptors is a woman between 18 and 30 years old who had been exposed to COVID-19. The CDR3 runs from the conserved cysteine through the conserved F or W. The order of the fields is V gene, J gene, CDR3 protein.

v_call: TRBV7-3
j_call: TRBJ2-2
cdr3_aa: CASSLGSGNTGELFF

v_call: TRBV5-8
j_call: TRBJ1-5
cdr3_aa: CASSSRGGGQPQHF

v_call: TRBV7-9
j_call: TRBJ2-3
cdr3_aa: CASSQGLSSTDTQYF

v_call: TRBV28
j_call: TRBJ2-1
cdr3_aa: CASSSPQPTKRNEQFF

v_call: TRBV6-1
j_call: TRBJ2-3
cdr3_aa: CASSLLAGLDTQYF

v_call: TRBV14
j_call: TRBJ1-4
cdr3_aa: CASSQDRWTAGEKLFF

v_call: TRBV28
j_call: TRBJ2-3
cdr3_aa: CASSALGITDTQYF

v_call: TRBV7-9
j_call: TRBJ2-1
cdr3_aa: CASSPESGAYNEQFF

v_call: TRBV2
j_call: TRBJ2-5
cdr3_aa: CASSEAPRAETQYF

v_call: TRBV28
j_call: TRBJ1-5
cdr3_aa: CASSSRTGGSQPQHF

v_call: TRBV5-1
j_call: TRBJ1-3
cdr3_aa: CASKTNSGNTIYF

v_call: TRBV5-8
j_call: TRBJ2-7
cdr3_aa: CASSQDFRSSYEQYF

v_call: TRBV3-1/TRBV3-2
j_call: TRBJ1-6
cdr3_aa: CASSLPGQLNSPLHF

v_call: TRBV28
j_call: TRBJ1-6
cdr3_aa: CASSRLQGSNSPLHF

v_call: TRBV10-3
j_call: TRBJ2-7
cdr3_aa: CAISGGTNGGEQYF

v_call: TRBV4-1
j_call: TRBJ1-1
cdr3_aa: CASSQSLLGTEAFF

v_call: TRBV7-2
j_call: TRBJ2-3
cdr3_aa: CASSLQGGGTDTQYF

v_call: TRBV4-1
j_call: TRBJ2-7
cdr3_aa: CASSQEEAGISGGYEQYF

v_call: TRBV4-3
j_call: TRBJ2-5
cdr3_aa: CASSQDSTGVQETQYF

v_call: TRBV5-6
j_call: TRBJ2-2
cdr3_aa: CASVHSYSSRGTGELFF

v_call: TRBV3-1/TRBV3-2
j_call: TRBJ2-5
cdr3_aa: CASSQERGLADQETQYF

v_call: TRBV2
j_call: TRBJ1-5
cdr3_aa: CASSVARGSNQPQHF

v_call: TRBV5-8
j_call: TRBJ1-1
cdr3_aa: CASSPKGAPTTSEAFF

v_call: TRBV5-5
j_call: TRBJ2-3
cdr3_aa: CASSLNKDTQYF

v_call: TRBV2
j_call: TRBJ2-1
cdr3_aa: CASSKRSGGTYNEQFF

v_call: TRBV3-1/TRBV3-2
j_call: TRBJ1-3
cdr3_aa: CASSQSSVTIYF

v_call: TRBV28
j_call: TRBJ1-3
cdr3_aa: CASSLPRSGNTIYF

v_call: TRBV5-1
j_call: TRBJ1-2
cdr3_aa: CASSLEAFNYGYTF

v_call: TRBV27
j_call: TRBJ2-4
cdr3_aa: CASSLSARASRNIQYF

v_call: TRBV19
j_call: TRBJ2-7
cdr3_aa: CASSIGRFYEQYF

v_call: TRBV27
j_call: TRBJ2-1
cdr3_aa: CASSPEGPKNEQFF

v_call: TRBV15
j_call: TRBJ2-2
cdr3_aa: CATSRDPGTLNTGELFF

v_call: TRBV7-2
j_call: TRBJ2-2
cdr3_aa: CASSLVSQGAGTGELFF

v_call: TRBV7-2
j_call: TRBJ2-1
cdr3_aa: CASSQGLAFGEQFF

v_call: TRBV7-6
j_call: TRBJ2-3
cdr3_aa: CASSLGSFGQGLADTQYF

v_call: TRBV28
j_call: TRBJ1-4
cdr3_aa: CASSPTGANEKLFF

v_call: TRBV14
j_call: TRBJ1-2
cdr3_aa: CASSQAGYGYTF

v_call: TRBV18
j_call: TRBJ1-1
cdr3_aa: CASSPLGVLTAFF

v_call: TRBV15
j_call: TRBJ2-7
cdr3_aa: CATSRELAGGRGEYEQYF

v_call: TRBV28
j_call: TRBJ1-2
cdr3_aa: CASSEETGRRVYGYTF

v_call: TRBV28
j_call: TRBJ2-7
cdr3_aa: CASSLTAELHEQYF

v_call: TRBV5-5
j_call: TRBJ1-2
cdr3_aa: CASSLGDRGHGGYTF

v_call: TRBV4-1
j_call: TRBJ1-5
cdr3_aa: CASSHAGEGRGNQPQHF

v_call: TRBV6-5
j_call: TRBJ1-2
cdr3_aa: CASEATGWDGYTF

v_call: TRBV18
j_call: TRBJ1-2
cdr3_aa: CASSPQSSGGYGYTF

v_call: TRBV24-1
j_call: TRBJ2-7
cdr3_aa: CATSVSNAQEQYF

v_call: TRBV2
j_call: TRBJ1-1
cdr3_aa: CASSEAVREPEAFF

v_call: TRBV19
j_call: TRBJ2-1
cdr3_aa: CASSIQAGKGYNEQFF

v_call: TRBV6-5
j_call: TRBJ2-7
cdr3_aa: CASSYSLAGGYEQYF

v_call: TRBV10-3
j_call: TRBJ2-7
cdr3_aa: CAISEEGDEQYF

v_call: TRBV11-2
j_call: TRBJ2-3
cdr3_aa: CASSVVGTSGEGDTDTQYF

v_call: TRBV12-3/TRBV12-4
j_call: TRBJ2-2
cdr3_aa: CASTKNGELFF

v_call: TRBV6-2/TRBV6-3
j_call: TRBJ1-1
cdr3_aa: CASSYQGPVTEAFF

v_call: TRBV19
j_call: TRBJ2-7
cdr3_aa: CASSPNGLSGTINEQYF

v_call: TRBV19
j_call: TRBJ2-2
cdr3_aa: CASSIRTGSGELFF

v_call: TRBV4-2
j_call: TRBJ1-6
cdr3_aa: CASSQGQSSYNSPLHF

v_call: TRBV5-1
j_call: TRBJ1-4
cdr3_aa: CASSLGGREEKLFF

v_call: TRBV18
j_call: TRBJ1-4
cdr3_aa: CASSPPRTGGEKLFF

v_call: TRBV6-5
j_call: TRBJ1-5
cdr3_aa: CASSSTVSNQPQHF